This T cell receptor (beta chain) was sequenced in a study of post-analysis software for immune sequencing data (dated by TCRdb to 2013 to 2016). Study-wide context: Relapsing-remitting, secondary progressive and progressive-relapsing multiple sclerosis were recorded as disease courses, and subtype annotation was lacking for some patients. A subset of samples was prepared in parallel using single-end sample barcoding, then pooled and co-amplified after Illumina adapter ligation. The multiple sclerosis patient repertoires were compared with 10 to 12 previously published healthy control repertoires from donors aged 6 to 25 years. Paper-wide results and their limitations: The control group was slightly older than the multiple sclerosis patient group. Normalized Chao1 diversity was significantly lower in multiple sclerosis patients than controls, suggesting substantial peripheral T-cell clonal expansion. Significantly higher frequencies in patients than in controls were found for about five TRBV segments, including TRBV5-6, TRBV5-1 and TRBV20-1. Direct clustering with F measure revealed strong co-clustering of samples prepared in the same batch, which led to a batch-effect correction.

As for this clonotype: The clone's antigen remains unknown. Qualities for individual bases were not recorded, and no much larger clone is one base off.

To demonstrate the VDJtools post-analysis software, TCR beta repertoires were profiled from the peripheral blood of 13 young patients with multiple sclerosis. The patients with multiple sclerosis were children and adolescents between about 6 and 16 years of age. From cysteine to phenylalanine, the CDR3 is 11 amino acids long. The kept DNA is CDR3 alone, 33 bases in frame from the first base. Reading the germline V gene gives CDR1 SQVTM and CDR2 ANQGSEA. V gives up 3 bases and J gives up 4 bases, and the segment between their germline ends measures 7 bases. Library method: PCR. The sequencing machine was an Illumina HiSeq 2500. Unique molecular identifiers were incorporated into TCR beta cDNA libraries to reduce PCR and sequencing biases. Per 1 to 10 million input T cells, some 500,000 cDNA molecules were obtained, such that each molecule approximated one T cell. The patient libraries were prepared and sequenced using the same protocol as the earlier healthy control dataset. Samples belonging to the same batch were prepared together, multiplexed and sequenced on a shared HiSeq lane. In the authors' own workflow: MIGEC handled the raw barcoded reads, throwing out single-read molecular identifier groups before consensus assembly and CDR3 extraction. VDJtools was used for post-analysis of the clonotype tables, with diversity normalized by down-sampling every dataset to the smallest sample size. In repertoire overlap clustering, CDR3 amino acid sequences, but not nucleotide sequences, were matched to correct batch-related cross-sample contamination. TCRdb reanalyzed the raw reads on its own, using fastp at Q25 for trimming and MiXCR for clone calling, and kept in-frame beta chains. Merged by CDR3 protein, the rows form single entries marked with the most common genes and DNA. These V and J calls originate from TCRdb's pipeline instead of the authors' own analysis. The sample profile shows about 820,000 distinct CDR3 sequences; about 57% of them were found once. 4.6% of the sample lies in the top ten.

The chain is assembled from TRBV29-1 and TRBJ2-7; a weak D assignment points to TRBD1 (6 bases agree). The sample consisted of blood. This TCR came from a girl aged 5 to 17 with multiple sclerosis. Here is the DNA: TGCAGCGTTGAGACAGGTTACGAGCAGTACTTC. Translation gives CSVETGYEQYF.